The TCR beta chain under discussion was sequenced for a study of T cells in Graves' hyperthyroidism and ophthalmopathy. Study-level results: Blood shared most expanded thyroid clonotypes above 0.001.

This clonotype came up many times. Its antigen is as yet unknown. There were TCR beta CDR3 regions amplified from RNA transcripts. First-round RT-PCR with HTBI primers amplified the TCR CDR3 region. TCRdb analysed the multiplex PCR reads with MiXCR anew, one entry per CDR3 protein. This sample yields approximately 49,000 distinct CDR3 sequences, of which approximately 58% are seen a single time; 30% to 40% belongs to the top ten. CDR3 size: 12 residues. Germline CDR1 PRHDT, CDR2 FYEKMQ (reference sequence). V was shortened by 5 bases and J by 2 bases, with 7 bases between the two germline ends. The rearrangement joins TRBV13 to TRBJ2-7; the D gene is possibly TRBD1 (6 bases). Sample: peripheral blood or thyroid tissue (not recorded which). The receptor's source is a young man with Graves' hyperthyroidism. The CDR3: CASSRDTYEQYF. Here the CDR3 DNA reads TGTGCCAGCAGCCGGGACACCTACGAGCAGTACTTC.